The source of this T cell receptor beta chain is a study of blood T cell repertoires in COVID-19. Study-level background: Samples taken during acute and convalescent COVID-19 were collected in the United States, Italy and Spain.

This clone was detected a few times. As originally analysed: How many nucleated cells were present was estimated from reference gene primer amplification. Assay: immunoSEQ multiplex PCR; the TCRdb copy retains only in-frame clones and omits some. From that table come the V and J calls and clone size; the DNA was used to work out D and trimming. The repertoire holds some 96,000 clones, with around four fifths as singletons. This CDR3 has 15 amino acids. V was clipped by 0 bases and J by 5 bases; unmatched bases: 6. Germline V gene data show CDR1 as SGDLS and CDR2 as YYNGEE. Sample: peripheral blood. The sequence was collected from a woman aged 70-85 years with acute or convalescent COVID-19. The genes are TRBV9 and TRBJ2-3, with 7 bases aligning to TRBD2. CDR3 in amino acids: CASSVAWGGEDTQYF. In nucleotides, the CDR3 is TGTGCCAGCAGCGTAGCTTGGGGGGGGGAAGATACGCAGTATTTT. Complete variable domain (other parts from reference TRBV9 and TRBJ2-3): DSGVTQTPKHLITATGQRVTLRCSPRSGDLSVYWYQQSLDQGLQFLIQYYNGEERAKGNILERFSAQQFPDLHSELNLSSLELGDSALYFCASSVAWGGEDTQYFGPGTRLTVL.